Listed below are T cell receptor beta chains from one sample, sequenced in a study of T cell responses to AZD1222 COVID-19 vaccine. Sequencing was performed with immunoSEQ multiplex PCR; in TCRdb, only in-frame clones are kept and a portion is missing. Among 140,000 to 150,000 clones listed, approximately 90% were seen once. The sample was peripheral blood, taken 28 days after the second AZD1222 dose. The receptors were sampled from an adult who received the AZD1222 COVID-19 vaccine. Both conserved end residues are part of each CDR3. Fields, in order: V gene, J gene, CDR3 protein.

v_gene: TRBV10-1
j_gene: TRBJ2-7
CDR3aa: CASSESGAVKRQYF

v_gene: TRBV9
j_gene: TRBJ1-4
CDR3aa: CASSPQTGFDEKLFF

v_gene: TRBV10-3
j_gene: TRBJ1-2
CDR3aa: CAIRTGIGYTF

v_gene: TRBV5-5
j_gene: TRBJ1-3
CDR3aa: CASRPGQGASYTIYF

v_gene: TRBV21-1
j_gene: TRBJ1-2
CDR3aa: CASSKVSSAYGYTF

v_gene: TRBV5-6
j_gene: TRBJ1-6
CDR3aa: CASSLNWAAPLHF

v_gene: TRBV6-1
j_gene: TRBJ2-4
CDR3aa: CASSEGDLAKNIQYF

v_gene: TRBV6-2/TRBV6-3
j_gene: TRBJ2-7
CDR3aa: CASSRLKGLAVNYEQYF

v_gene: TRBV2
j_gene: TRBJ1-5
CDR3aa: CASRLWGRQPQHF

v_gene: TRBV3-1/TRBV3-2
j_gene: TRBJ2-2
CDR3aa: CASSPTTNTGELFF

v_gene: TRBV12-5
j_gene: TRBJ1-1
CDR3aa: CASGDTGGYTEAFF

v_gene: TRBV27
j_gene: TRBJ1-2
CDR3aa: CASGRGTGKTNYGYTF

v_gene: TRBV30
j_gene: TRBJ2-6
CDR3aa: CAWSVVPNPRGANVLTF

v_gene: TRBV6-2/TRBV6-3
j_gene: TRBJ2-7
CDR3aa: CASSYIAGGPFNEQYF

v_gene: TRBV6-4
j_gene: TRBJ2-1
CDR3aa: CASSVRGGGGEQFF

v_gene: TRBV12-3/TRBV12-4
j_gene: TRBJ2-1
CDR3aa: CASSSSDVSQFF

v_gene: TRBV4-1
j_gene: TRBJ1-1
CDR3aa: CASSQATNTEAFF

v_gene: TRBV5-1
j_gene: TRBJ1-2
CDR3aa: CASSLGETTVRGYTF

v_gene: TRBV5-1
j_gene: TRBJ2-1
CDR3aa: CASSPYDSYNEQFF

v_gene: TRBV4-2
j_gene: TRBJ2-6
CDR3aa: CASSPITGEARSGANVLTF

v_gene: TRBV15
j_gene: TRBJ1-1
CDR3aa: CATSRQAGLTEAFF

v_gene: TRBV5-1
j_gene: TRBJ1-2
CDR3aa: CASSPSPGAVYGYTF

v_gene: TRBV19
j_gene: TRBJ1-6
CDR3aa: CASSTTGHSPLHF

v_gene: TRBV12-3/TRBV12-4
j_gene: TRBJ2-1
CDR3aa: CASSFTSSPEQFF

v_gene: TRBV11-2
j_gene: TRBJ1-4
CDR3aa: CASSSPRGEKLFF

v_gene: TRBV28
j_gene: TRBJ2-3
CDR3aa: CASSLAGPLGRDTQYF

v_gene: TRBV5-1
j_gene: TRBJ1-1
CDR3aa: CASSLGPEGASTEAFF

v_gene: TRBV5-6
j_gene: TRBJ2-3
CDR3aa: CASSFSRTDTQYF

v_gene: TRBV6-5
j_gene: TRBJ2-3
CDR3aa: CASSSLAGGSTDTQYF

v_gene: TRBV2
j_gene: TRBJ1-1
CDR3aa: CASSGKPGQGNVMNTEAFF

v_gene: TRBV10-2
j_gene: TRBJ1-1
CDR3aa: CASSDAQGANTEAFF

v_gene: TRBV5-1
j_gene: TRBJ2-1
CDR3aa: CASRRLAANEQFF

v_gene: TRBV15
j_gene: TRBJ1-2
CDR3aa: CATSRDLGQGLYGYTF

v_gene: TRBV28
j_gene: TRBJ1-5
CDR3aa: CASSLLGGRQPQHF

v_gene: TRBV6-6
j_gene: TRBJ1-2
CDR3aa: CASSYSAGEEIDGYTF

v_gene: TRBV6-5
j_gene: TRBJ1-1
CDR3aa: CASRGNSERTEAFF

v_gene: TRBV18
j_gene: TRBJ1-5
CDR3aa: CASSREGQPQHF

v_gene: TRBV3-1/TRBV3-2
j_gene: TRBJ2-5
CDR3aa: CASSQDRIGGQETQYF

v_gene: TRBV9
j_gene: TRBJ2-7
CDR3aa: CASSVGGAVTYEQYF

v_gene: TRBV6-5
j_gene: TRBJ1-2
CDR3aa: CASSYSGQYYGYTF

v_gene: TRBV2
j_gene: TRBJ2-7
CDR3aa: CASQRDETGDTSEQYF

v_gene: TRBV19
j_gene: TRBJ1-3
CDR3aa: CASSSTGGAGNTIYF

v_gene: TRBV10-3
j_gene: TRBJ1-6
CDR3aa: CAISGTGGPSSYNSPLHF

v_gene: TRBV7-8
j_gene: TRBJ2-5
CDR3aa: CASSPKQGVRETQYF

v_gene: TRBV11-2
j_gene: TRBJ1-2
CDR3aa: CASSLVDGRGYTF

v_gene: TRBV7-2
j_gene: TRBJ1-5
CDR3aa: CASSLIQGWDQPQHF

v_gene: TRBV3-1/TRBV3-2
j_gene: TRBJ1-1
CDR3aa: CASSQGNLAEAFF

v_gene: TRBV19
j_gene: TRBJ1-5
CDR3aa: CASRGQGNLGNQPQHF

v_gene: TRBV3-1/TRBV3-2
j_gene: TRBJ1-2
CDR3aa: CASSQKSTGGGYTF

v_gene: TRBV9
j_gene: TRBJ2-1
CDR3aa: CASSPRLAGGLNEQFF

v_gene: TRBV19
j_gene: TRBJ2-3
CDR3aa: CASSRASGGGTDTQYF